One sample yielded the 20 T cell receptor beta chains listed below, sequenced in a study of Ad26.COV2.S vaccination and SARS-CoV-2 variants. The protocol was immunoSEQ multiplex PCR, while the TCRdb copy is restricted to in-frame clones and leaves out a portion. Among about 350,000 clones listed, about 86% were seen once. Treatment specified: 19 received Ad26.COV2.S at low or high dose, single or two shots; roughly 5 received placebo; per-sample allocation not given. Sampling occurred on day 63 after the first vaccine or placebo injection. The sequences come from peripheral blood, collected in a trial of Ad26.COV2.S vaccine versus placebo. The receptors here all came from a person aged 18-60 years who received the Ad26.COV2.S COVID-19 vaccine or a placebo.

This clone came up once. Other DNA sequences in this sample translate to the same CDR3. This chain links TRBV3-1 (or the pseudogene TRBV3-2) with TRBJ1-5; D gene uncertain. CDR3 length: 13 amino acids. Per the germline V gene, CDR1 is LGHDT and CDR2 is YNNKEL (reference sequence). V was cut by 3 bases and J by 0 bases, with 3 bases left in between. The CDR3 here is CASSQGSNQPQHF. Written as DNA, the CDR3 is TGTGCCAGCAGCCAGGGTAGCAATCAGCCCCAGCATTTT.

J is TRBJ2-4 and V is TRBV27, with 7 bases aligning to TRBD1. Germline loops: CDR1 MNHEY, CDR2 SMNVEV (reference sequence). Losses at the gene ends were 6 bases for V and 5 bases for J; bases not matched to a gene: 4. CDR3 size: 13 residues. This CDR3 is CASRMDRQNIQYF. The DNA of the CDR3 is TGTGCCAGCAGGATGGACAGGCAAAACATTCAGTACTTC.

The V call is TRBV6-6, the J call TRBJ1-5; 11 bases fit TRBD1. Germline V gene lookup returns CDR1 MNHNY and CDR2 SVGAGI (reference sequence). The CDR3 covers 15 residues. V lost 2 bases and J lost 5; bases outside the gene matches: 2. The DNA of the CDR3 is TGTGCCAGCAGTTACCGGGACAGGGGGGATCAGCCCCAGCATTTT. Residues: CASSYRDRGDQPQHF.

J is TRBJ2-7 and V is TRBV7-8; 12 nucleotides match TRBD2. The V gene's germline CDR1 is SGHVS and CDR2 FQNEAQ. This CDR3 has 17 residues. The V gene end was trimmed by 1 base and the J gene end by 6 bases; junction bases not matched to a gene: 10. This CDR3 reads CASSLGQGGLAGLEQYF. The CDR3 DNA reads TGTGCCAGCAGCTTAGGACAGGGAGGACTAGCGGGACTCGAGCAGTACTTC.

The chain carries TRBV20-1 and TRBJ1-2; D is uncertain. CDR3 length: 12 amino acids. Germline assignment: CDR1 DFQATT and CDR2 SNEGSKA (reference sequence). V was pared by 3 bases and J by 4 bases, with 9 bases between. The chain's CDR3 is CSASYILYGYTF. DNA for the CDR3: TGCAGTGCTAGTTACATTCTCTATGGCTACACCTTC.

The CDR3 DNA sequence: TGTGCCAGCAGGGGACAGGTTGGCGACACCATATATTTT. Its protein is CASRGQVGDTIYF. The chain couples TRBV27 to TRBJ1-3; 8 nucleotides match TRBD1. Germline loops: CDR1 MNHEY, CDR2 SMNVEV (reference sequence). The junction had 6 bases not matched to a gene; V was cut back by 6 bases and J by 8 bases. The CDR3 has 13 residues.

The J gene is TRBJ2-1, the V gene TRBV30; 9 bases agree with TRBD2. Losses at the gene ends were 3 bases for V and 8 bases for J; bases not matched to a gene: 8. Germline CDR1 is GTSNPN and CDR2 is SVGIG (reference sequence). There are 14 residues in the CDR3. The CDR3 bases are TGTGCCTGGAGCCCGGGACTAGCCTTCGATGAGCAGTTCTTC. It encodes CAWSPGLAFDEQFF.

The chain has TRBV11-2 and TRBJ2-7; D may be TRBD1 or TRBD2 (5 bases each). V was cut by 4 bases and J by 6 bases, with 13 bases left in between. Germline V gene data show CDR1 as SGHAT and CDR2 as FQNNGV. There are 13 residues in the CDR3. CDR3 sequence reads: CASSSRDLLEQYF. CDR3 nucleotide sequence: TGTGCCAGCAGCTCCCGGGACCTCCTCGAGCAGTACTTC.

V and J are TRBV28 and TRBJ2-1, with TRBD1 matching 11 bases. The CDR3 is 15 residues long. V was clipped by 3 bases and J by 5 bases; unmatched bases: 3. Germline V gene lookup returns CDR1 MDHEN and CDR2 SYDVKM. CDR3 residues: CASSFGQGANNEQFF. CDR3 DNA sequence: TGTGCCAGCAGTTTTGGACAGGGGGCAAACAATGAGCAGTTCTTC.

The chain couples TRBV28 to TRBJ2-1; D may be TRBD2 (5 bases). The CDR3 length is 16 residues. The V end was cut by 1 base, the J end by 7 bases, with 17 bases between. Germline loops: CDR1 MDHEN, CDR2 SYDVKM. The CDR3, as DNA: TGTGCCAGCAGTTTATTACCAGCGGTAATCGCTAATGAGCAGTTCTTC. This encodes CASSLLPAVIANEQFF.

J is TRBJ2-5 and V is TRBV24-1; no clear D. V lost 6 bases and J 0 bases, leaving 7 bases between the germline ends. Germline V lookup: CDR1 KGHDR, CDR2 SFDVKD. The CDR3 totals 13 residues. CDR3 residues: CATSLKNQETQYF. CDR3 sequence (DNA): TGTGCCACCAGTCTGAAGAACCAAGAGACCCAGTACTTC.

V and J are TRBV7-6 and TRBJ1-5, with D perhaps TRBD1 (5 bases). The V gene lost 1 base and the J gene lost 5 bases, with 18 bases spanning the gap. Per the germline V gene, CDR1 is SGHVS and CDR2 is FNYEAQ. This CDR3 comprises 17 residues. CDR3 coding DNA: TGTGCCAGCAGCTTAGTGGGGACTTTTTGGAGGGATCAGCCCCAGCATTTT. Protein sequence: CASSLVGTFWRDQPQHF.

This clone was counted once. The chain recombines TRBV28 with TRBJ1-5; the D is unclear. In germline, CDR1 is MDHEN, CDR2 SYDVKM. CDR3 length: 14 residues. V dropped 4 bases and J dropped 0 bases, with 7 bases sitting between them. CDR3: CASSSLYSNQPQHF. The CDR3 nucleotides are TGTGCCAGCAGTTCCCTTTATAGCAATCAGCCCCAGCATTTT.

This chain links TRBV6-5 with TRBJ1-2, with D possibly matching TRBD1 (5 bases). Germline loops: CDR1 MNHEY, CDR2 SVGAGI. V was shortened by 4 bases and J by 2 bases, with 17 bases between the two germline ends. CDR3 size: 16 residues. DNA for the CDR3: TGTGCCAGCAGTTGGGGGGTTACAGCCTCCAACTATGGCTACACCTTC. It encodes CASSWGVTASNYGYTF.

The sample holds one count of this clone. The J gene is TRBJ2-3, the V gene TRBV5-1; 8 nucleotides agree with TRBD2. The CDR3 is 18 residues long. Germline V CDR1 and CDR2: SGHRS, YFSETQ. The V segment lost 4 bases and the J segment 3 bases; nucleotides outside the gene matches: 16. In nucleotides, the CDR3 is TGCGCCAGCAGCCGGGGAGGGGGTTTAGCGGGAATAACAGATACGCAGTATTTT. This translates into CASSRGGGLAGITDTQYF.

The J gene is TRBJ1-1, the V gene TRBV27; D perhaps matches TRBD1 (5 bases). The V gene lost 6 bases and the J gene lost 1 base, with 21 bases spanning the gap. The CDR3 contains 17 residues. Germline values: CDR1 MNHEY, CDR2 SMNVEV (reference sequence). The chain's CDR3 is CASSSGPKGFTNTEAFF. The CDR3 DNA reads TGTGCCAGCAGCTCGGGACCTAAGGGGTTTACGAACACTGAAGCTTTCTTT.

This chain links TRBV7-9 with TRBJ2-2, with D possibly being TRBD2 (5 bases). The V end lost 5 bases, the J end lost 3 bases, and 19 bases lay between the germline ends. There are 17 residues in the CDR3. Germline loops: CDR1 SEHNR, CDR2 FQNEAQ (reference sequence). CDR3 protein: CASSAGRGIGDTGELFF. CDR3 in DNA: TGTGCCAGCAGCGCCGGTCGGGGAATCGGGGACACCGGGGAGCTGTTTTTT.

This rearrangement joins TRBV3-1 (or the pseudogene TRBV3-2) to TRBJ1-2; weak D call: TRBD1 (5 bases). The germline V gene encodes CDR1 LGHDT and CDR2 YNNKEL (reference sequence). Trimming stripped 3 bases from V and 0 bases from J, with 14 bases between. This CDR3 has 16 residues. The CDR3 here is CASSHMTDSSNYGYTF. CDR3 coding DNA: TGTGCCAGCAGCCACATGACAGACTCCTCTAACTATGGCTACACCTTC.

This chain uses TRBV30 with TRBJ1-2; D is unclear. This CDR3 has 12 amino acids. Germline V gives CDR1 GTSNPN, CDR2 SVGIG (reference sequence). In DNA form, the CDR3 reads TGTGCTAGAGTAGGGTTGAATTATGGCTACACCTTC. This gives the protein CARVGLNYGYTF.

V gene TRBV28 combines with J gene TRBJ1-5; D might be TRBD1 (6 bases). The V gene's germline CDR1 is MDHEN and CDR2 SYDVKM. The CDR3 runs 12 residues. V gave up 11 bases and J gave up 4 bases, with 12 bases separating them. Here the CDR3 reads CAGNQGNQPQHF. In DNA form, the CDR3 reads TGTGCCGGCAACCAGGGGAATCAGCCCCAGCATTTT.